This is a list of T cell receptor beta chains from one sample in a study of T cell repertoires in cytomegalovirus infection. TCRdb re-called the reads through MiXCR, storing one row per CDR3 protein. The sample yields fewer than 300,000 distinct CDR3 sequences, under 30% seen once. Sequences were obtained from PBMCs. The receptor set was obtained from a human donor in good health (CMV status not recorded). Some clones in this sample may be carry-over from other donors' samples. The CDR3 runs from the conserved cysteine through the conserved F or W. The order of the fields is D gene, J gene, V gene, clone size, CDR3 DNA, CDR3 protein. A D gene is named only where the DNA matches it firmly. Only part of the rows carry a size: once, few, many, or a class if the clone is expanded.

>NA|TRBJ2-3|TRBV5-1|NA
TGCGCCAGCAGCTTGGATAAGGGGTTCGGTACGCAGTATTTT
CASSLDKGFGTQYF
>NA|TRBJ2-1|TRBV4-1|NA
TGCGCCAGCAGCCATGAAGGACTTCCGAATGAGCAGTTCTTC
CASSHEGLPNEQFF
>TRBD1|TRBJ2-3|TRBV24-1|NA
TGTGCCACCGGGGGTTCCGGGACAGGGTACACAGATACGCAGTATTTT
CATGGSGTGYTDTQYF
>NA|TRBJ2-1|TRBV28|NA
TGTGCCAGCAGGGGCCCCGGAGGTGGATACAATGAGCAGTTCTTC
CASRGPGGGYNEQFF
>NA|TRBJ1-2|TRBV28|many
TGTGCCAGCAGTCTCCGCCCCGTCGGGTTGATGGATGGCTACACCTTC
CASSLRPVGLMDGYTF
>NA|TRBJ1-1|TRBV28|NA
TGTGCCAGCAGTTTACTGGGGAGTCCCACTGAAGCTTTCTTT
CASSLLGSPTEAFF
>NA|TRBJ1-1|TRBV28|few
TGTGCCAGCAGTGAAAGGACGGAGAACACTGAAGCTTTCTTT
CASSERTENTEAFF
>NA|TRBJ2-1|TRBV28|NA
TGTGCCAGCAGTTTATGGTTAGCCGAGCAGTTCTTC
CASSLWLAEQFF
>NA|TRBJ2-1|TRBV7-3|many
TGTGCCAGCAGCTCCATCAAAACGACAGGAGCCTACAATGAGCAGTTCTTC
CASSSIKTTGAYNEQFF
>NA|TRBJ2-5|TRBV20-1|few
TGCAGTGCTAGAGAGGGGGGGGCCGGAGAGACCCAGTACTTC
CSAREGGAGETQYF
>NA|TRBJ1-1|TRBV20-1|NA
TGCAGTGCTATCGGCAGGCCGAACACTGAAGCTTTCTTT
CSAIGRPNTEAFF
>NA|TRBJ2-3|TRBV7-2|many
TGTGCCAGCAGCTTAGCGTCTAGCGCCACTAGCACAGATACGCAGTATTTT
CASSLASSATSTDTQYF
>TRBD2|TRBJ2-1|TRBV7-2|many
TGTGCCAGCAGCTTTGGGGGACTAGCGGCCTACAATGAGCAGTTCTTC
CASSFGGLAAYNEQFF
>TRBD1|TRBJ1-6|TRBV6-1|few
TGTGCCAGCAGTCAGGGGGGGAGGGGGCGTTCACCCCTCCACTTT
CASSQGGRGRSPLHF
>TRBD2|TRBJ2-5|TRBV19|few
TGTGCCAGTAGTATCGTACTAGCGGGACCGTACCAAGAGACCCAGTACTTC
CASSIVLAGPYQETQYF